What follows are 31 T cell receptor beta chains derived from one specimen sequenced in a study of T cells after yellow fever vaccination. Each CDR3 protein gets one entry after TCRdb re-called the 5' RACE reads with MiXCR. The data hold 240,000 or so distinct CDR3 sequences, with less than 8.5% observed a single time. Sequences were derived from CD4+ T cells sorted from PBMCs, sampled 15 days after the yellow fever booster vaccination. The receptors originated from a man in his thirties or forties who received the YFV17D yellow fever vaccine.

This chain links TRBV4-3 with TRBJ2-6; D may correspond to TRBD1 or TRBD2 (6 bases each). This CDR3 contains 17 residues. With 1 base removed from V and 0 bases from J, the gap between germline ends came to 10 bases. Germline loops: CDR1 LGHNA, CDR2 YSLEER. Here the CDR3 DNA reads TGCGCCAGCAGCCAAGCCCCGGGGGCCTCTGGGGCCAACGTCCTGACTTTC. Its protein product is CASSQAPGASGANVLTF.

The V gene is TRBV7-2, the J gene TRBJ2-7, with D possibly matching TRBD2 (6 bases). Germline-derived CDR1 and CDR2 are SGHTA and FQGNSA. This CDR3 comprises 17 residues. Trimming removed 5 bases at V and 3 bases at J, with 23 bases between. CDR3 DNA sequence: TGTGCCAGCAGCCCCCCTAGGCGGGGCCATGGGGACTACGAGCAGTACTTC. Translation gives CASSPPRRGHGDYEQYF. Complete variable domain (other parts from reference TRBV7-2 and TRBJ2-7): GAGVSQSPSNKVTEKGKDVELRCDPISGHTALYWYRQSLGQGLEFLIYFQGNSAPDKSGLPSDRFSAERTGGSVSTLTIQRTQQEDSAVYLCASSPPRRGHGDYEQYFGPGTRLTVT.

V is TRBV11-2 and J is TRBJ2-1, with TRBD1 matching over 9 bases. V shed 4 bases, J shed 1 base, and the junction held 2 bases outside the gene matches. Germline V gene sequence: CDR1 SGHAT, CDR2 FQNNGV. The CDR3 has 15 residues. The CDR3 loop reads CASSSGTGSYNEQFF. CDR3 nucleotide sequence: TGTGCCAGCAGCTCCGGGACAGGGTCCTACAATGAGCAGTTCTTC.

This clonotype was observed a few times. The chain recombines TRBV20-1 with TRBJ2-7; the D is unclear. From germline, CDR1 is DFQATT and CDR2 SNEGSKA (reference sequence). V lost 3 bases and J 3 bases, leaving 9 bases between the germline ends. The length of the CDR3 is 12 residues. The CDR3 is CSASVRDYEQYF. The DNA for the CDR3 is TGCAGTGCTAGCGTTAGGGACTACGAGCAGTACTTC.

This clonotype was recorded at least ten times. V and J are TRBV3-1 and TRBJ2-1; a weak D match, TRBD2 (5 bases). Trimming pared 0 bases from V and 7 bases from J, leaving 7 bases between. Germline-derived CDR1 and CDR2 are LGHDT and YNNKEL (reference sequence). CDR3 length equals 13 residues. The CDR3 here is CASSQDRGNEQFF. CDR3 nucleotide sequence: TGTGCCAGCAGCCAAGATCGGGGTAATGAGCAGTTCTTC.

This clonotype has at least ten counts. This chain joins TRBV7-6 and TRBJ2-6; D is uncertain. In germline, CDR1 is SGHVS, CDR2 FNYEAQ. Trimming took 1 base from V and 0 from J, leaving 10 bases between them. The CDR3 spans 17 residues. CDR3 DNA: TGTGCCAGCAGCTTAGGGACCGATGTCTCTGGGGCCAACGTCCTGACTTTC. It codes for CASSLGTDVSGANVLTF.

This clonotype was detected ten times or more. This chain's CDR3 is CATSREPGLPGYEQFF. The CDR3 region has the DNA TGTGCCACCAGCAGAGAACCGGGACTCCCGGGCTATGAGCAGTTCTTC. The chain employs TRBV15 and TRBJ2-1, with D perhaps TRBD2 (6 bases). V was cut by 0 bases and J by 8 bases, with 17 bases left in between. The CDR3 consists of 16 residues. The V gene's germline CDR1 is LNHNV and CDR2 YYDKDF (reference sequence).

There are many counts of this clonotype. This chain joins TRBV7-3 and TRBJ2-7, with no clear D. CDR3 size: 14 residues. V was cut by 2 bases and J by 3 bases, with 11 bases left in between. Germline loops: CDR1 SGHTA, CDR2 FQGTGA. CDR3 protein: CASSLDWAYYEQYF. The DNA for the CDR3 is TGTGCCAGCAGCTTAGATTGGGCCTACTACGAGCAGTACTTC.

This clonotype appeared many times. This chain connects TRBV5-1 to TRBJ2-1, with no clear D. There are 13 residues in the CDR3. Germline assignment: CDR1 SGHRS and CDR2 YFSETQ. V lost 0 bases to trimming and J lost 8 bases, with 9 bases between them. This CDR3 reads CASSLGGGHEQFF. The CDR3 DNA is TGCGCCAGCAGCTTGGGTGGTGGGCATGAGCAGTTCTTC. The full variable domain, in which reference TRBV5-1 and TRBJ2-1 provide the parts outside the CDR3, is KAGVTQTPRYLIKTRGQQVTLSCSPISGHRSVSWYQQTPGQGLQFLFEYFSETQRNKGNFPGRFSGRQFSNSRSEMNVSTLELGDSALYLCASSLGGGHEQFFGPGTRLTVL.

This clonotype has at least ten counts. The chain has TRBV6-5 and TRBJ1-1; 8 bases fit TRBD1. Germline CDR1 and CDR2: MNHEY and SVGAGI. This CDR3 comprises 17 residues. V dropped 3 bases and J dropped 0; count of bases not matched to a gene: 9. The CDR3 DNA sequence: TGTGCCAGCAGTTATGAGGGGGACAGGCCCCTGAACACTGAAGCTTTCTTT. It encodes CASSYEGDRPLNTEAFF.

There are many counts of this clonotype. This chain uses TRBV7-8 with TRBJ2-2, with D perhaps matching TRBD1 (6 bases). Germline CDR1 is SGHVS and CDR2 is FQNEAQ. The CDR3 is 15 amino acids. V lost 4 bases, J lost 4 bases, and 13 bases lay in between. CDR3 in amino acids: CASSYDRILTGELFF. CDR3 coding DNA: TGTGCCAGCAGCTACGACAGGATCCTCACCGGGGAGCTGTTTTTT.

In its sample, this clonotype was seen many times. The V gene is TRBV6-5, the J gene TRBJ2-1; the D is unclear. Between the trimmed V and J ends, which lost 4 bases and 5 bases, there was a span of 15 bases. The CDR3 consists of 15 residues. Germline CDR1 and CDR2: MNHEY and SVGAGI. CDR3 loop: CASSFTGVQNNEQFF. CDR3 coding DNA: TGTGCCAGCAGTTTCACTGGGGTACAAAACAATGAGCAGTTCTTC.

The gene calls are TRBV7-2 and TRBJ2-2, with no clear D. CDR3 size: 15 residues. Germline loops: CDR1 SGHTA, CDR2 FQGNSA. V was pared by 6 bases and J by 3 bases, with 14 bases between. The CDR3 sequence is CASRMGGSDTGELFF. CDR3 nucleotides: TGTGCCAGCAGGATGGGTGGAAGCGACACCGGGGAGCTGTTTTTT.

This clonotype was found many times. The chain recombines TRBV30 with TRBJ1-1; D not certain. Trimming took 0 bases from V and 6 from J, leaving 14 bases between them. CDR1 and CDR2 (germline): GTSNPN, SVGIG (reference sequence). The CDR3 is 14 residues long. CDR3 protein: CAWSVSPGTPEAFF. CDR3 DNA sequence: TGTGCCTGGAGTGTAAGTCCCGGAACCCCTGAAGCTTTCTTT.

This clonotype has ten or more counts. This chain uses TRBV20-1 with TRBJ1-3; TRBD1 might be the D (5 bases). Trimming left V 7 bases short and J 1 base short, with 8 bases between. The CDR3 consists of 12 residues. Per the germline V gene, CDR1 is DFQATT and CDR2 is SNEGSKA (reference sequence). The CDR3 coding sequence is TGCAGTGTTGGGGGTTCTGGAAACACCATATATTTT. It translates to CSVGGSGNTIYF.

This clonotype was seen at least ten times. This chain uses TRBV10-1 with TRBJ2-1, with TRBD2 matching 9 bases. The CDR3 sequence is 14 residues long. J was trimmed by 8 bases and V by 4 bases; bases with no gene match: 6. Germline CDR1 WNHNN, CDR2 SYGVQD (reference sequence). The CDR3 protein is CASSGLAGRDEQFF. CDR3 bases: TGCGCCAGCAGTGGCCTAGCGGGAAGAGATGAGCAGTTCTTC.

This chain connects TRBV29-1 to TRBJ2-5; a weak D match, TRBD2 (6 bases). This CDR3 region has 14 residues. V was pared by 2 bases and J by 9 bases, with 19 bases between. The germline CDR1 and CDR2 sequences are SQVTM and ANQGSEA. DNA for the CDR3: TGCAGCGTTGAAAGTCTAGCGCCTCTAGTGCCCCAGTACTTC. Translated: CSVESLAPLVPQYF.

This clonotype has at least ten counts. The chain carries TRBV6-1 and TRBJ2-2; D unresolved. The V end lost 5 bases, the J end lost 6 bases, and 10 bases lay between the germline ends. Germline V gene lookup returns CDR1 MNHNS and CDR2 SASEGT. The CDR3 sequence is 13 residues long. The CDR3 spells CASSQSRSGELFF. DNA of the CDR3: TGTGCCAGCAGTCAATCGCGTTCCGGGGAGCTGTTTTTT.

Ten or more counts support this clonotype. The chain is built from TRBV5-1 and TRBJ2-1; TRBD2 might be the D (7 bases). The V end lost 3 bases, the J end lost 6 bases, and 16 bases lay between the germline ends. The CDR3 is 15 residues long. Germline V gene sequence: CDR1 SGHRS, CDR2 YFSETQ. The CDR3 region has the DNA TGCGCCAGCAGCTCTAATGAGGGGGGGGCCAATGAGCAGTTCTTC. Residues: CASSSNEGGANEQFF.

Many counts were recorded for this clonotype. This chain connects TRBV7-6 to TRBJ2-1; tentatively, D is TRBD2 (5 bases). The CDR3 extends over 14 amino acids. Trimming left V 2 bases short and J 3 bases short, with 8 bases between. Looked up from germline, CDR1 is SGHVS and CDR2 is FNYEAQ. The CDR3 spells CASSLIGVYNEQFF. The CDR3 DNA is TGTGCCAGCAGCTTAATCGGGGTCTACAATGAGCAGTTCTTC.

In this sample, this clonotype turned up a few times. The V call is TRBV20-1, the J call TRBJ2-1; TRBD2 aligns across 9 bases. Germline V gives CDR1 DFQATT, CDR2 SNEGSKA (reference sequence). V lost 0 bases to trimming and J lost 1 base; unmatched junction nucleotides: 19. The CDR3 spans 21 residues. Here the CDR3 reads CSARDRAAYHGGRASYNEQFF. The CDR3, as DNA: TGCAGTGCTAGAGATCGGGCGGCTTACCACGGCGGGAGGGCGTCCTACAATGAGCAGTTCTTC.

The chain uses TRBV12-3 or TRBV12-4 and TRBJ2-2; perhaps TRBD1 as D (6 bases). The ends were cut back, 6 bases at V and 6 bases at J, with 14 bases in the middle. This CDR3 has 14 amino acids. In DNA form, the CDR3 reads TGTGCCAGCAGACCTACAGGGTTTTCCGGGGAGCTGTTTTTT. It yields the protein CASRPTGFSGELFF.

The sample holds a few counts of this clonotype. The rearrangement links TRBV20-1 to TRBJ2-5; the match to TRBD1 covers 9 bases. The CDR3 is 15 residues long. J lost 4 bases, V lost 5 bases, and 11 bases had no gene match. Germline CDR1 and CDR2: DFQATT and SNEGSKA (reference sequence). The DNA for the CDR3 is TGCAGTGCTCTCTGGGCGACAGGGGGGGGAGAGACCCAGTACTTC. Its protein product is CSALWATGGGETQYF.

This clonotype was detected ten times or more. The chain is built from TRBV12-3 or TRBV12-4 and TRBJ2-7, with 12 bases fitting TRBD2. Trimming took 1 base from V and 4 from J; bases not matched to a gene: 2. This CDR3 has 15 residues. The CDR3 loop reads CASSLVGLAGYEQYF. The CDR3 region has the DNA TGTGCCAGCAGTTTAGTCGGACTAGCGGGGTACGAGCAGTACTTC.

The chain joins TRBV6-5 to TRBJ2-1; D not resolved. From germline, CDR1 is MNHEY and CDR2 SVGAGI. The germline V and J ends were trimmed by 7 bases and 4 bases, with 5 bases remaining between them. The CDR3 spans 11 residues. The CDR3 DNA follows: TGTGCCAGCAACTATTACAATGAGCAGTTCTTC. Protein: CASNYYNEQFF.

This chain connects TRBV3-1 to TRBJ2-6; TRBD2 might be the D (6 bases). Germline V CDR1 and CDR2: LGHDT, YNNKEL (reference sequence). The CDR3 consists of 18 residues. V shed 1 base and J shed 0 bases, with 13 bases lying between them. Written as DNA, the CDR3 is TGTGCCAGCAGCCAAGGGTGGACGACTAGCTCTGGGGCCAACGTCCTGACTTTC. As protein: CASSQGWTTSSGANVLTF.

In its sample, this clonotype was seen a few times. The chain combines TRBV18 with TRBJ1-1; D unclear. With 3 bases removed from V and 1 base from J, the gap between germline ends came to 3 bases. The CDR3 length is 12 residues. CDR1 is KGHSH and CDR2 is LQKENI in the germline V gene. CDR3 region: CASSPGNTEAFF. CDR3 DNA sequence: TGTGCCAGCTCACCCGGGAACACTGAAGCTTTCTTT.

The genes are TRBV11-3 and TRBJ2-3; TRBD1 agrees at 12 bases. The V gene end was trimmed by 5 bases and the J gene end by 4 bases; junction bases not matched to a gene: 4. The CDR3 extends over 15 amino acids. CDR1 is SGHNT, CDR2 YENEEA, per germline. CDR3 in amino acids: CASSGGQGAADTQYF. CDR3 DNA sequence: TGTGCCAGCAGCGGGGGACAGGGGGCCGCAGATACGCAGTATTTT.

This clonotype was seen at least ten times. For the CDR3, the DNA is TGTGCCAGCAGTTACTCGGGACTACGCACAGATACGCAGTATTTT. This codes for CASSYSGLRTDTQYF. This chain joins TRBV6-5 and TRBJ2-3, with 7 bases identical to TRBD2. In germline, CDR1 is MNHEY, CDR2 SVGAGI. This CDR3 is built from 15 residues. V shed 0 bases and J 1 base; nucleotides not matched to a gene: 1.

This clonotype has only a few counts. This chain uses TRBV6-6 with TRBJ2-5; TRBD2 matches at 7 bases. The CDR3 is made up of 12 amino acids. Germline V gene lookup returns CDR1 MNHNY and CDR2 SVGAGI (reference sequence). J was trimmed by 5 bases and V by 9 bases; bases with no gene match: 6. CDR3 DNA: TGTGCCAGTTTCGGGAGGACGGAGACCCAGTACTTC. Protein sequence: CASFGRTETQYF.

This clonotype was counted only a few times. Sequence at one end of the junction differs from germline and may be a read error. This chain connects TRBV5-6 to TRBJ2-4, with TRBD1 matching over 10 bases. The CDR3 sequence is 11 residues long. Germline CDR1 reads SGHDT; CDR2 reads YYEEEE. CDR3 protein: CASSSDRGIVF. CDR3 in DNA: TGTGCCAGCAGCTCGGACAGGGGGATCGTCTTC.